The source of this TCR beta chain is a study of beta chain features in type 1 diabetes. Germline V gene sequence: CDR1 SGHDT, CDR2 YYEEEE. With V trimmed by 4 bases and J by 2 bases, 21 bases remained unmatched. The CDR3 extends over 19 amino acids. Findings and limits, study-wide: Type 1 diabetes patients had fewer VDJ junction insertions and more deletions. Equally in patients and controls, PCR might preferentially amplify shorter templates. In comparison with healthy donors, patients had naive, central memory and Treg TCRB repertoires that appeared more similar. HLA influence on TCRB rearrangement stayed unresolved here.

Of note for this clone: Its specificity is not known.

Sequencing targeted expressed TCRB transcripts, as all isolated RNA had been reverse transcribed. The method was immunoSEQ multiplex PCR; TCRdb's version includes in-frame clones alone and lacks a portion of them. The repertoire holds 130,000 to 150,000 clones, approximately 52% seen once, with around 0.43% in the top ten. The sequenced sample was Tregs from blood. The sequence was collected from a man aged 18 to 30 in good health. The chain is built from TRBV5-6 and TRBJ2-7; the match to TRBD1 covers 7 bases. In nucleotides, the CDR3 is TGTGCCAGCAGCCCGCCCGAAGTAAAACAGGGGTGGAGTGCCTACGAGCAGTACTTC. This codes for CASSPPEVKQGWSAYEQYF. The full variable domain, completed using reference TRBV5-6 and TRBJ2-7, is DAGVTQSPTHLIKTRGQQVTLRCSPKSGHDTVSWYQQALGQGPQFIFQYYEEEERQRGNFPDRFSGHQFPNYSSELNVNALLLGDSALYLCASSPPEVKQGWSAYEQYFGPGTRLTVT.